Listed here is a single T cell receptor (beta chain). What it binds is not known. The entry originates in a study of T cell repertoires in ileal Crohn's disease. General observations from the study: Compared with CD4 T cells, sorted CD8 cells carried more expanded clones.

Regarding time point: neoterminal ileum biopsy at postoperative endoscopy, about 6 months after surgery. Clones were sequenced by immunoSEQ multiplex PCR, and TCRdb holds only the in-frame ones, with some missing. Among more than 50,000 clones, approximately 91% were seen once, and the ten largest hold around 2%. The TCR was taken from an adult with Crohn's disease. The sample taken for sequencing was ileal tissue.

In DNA form, the CDR3 reads TGTGCCAGCAGCCCAAACAGCTACGAGCAGTACTTC. Its translation is CASSPNSYEQYF. The chain links TRBV6-1 to TRBJ2-7, with unresolved D. Germline CDR1 and CDR2: MNHNS and SASEGT. This CDR3 is 12 amino acids long. The V and J ends lost 6 bases and 3 bases respectively, with 9 bases between them.